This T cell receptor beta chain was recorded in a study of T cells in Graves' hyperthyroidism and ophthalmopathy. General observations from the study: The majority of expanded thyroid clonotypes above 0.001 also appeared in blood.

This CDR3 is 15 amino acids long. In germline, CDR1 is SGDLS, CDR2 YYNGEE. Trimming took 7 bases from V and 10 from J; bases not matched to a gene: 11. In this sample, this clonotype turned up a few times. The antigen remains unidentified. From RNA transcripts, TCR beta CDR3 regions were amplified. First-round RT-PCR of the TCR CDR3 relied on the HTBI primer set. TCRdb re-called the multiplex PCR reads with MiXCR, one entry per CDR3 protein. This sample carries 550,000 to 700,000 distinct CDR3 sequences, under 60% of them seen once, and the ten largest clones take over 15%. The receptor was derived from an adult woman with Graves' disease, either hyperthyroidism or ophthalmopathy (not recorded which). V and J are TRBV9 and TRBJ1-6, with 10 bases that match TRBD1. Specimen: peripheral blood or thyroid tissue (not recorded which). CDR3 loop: CASSPAGTGESPLHF. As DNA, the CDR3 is TGTGCCAGCTCACCGGCCGGGACAGGGGAGTCACCCCTCCACTTT.